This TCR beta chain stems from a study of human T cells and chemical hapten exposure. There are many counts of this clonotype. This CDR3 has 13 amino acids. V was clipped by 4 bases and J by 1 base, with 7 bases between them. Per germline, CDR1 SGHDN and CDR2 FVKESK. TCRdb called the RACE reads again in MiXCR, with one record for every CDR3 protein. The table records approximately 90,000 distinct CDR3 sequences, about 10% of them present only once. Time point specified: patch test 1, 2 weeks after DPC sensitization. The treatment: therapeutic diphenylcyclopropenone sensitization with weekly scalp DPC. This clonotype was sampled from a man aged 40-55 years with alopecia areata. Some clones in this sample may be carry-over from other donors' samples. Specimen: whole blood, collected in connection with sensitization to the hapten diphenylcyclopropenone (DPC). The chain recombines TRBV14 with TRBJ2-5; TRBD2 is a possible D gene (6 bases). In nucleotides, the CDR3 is TGTGCCAGCAGCCGCGGGGCCCAAGAGACCCAGTACTTC. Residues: CASSRGAQETQYF.